Following are 32 T cell receptor beta chains from one sample sequenced in a study of PD-1 blockade in classical Hodgkin lymphoma. Sequenced by immunoSEQ multiplex PCR; TCRdb stores in-frame clones only, minus some. The sample records 25,000 to 35,000 clones, about 71% being singletons. Relapse after autologous stem cell transplantation occurred in every patient, and brentuximab vedotin exposure varied. Sequencing used peripheral blood mononuclear cells (PBMCs), obtained before the second cycle of nivolumab. The origin of the receptors is a human donor with classical Hodgkin lymphoma.

The rearrangement links TRBV6-1 to TRBJ1-2; tentatively, D is TRBD1 (5 bases). Germline CDR1 reads MNHNS; CDR2 reads SASEGT. V lost 3 bases, J lost 3 bases, and 8 bases lay in between. The CDR3 has 13 residues. This CDR3 is CASSEAGYYGYTF. The CDR3 nucleotides read TGTGCCAGCAGTGAGGCAGGGTACTATGGCTACACCTTC.

The V gene is TRBV4-3, the J gene TRBJ1-2; D remains ambiguous. V was shortened by 4 bases and J by 2 bases, with 11 bases between the two germline ends. The germline V gene has CDR1 LGHNA and CDR2 YSLEER. The CDR3 is 14 amino acids. As DNA, the CDR3 is TGCGCCAGCAGCCCTAATAGGGAAAACTATGGCTACACCTTC. As protein: CASSPNRENYGYTF.

This chain connects TRBV7-6 to TRBJ2-5, with a possible D match to TRBD2 (5 bases). The V end lost 5 bases, the J end lost 3 bases, and 13 bases lay between the germline ends. Germline V CDR1 and CDR2: SGHVS, FNYEAQ. The CDR3 loop spans 14 amino acids. The CDR3 protein is CASSRLLEEETQYF. Here the CDR3 DNA reads TGTGCCAGCAGCCGCCTACTAGAGGAAGAGACCCAGTACTTC. The variable domain in full, with the rest retrieved from reference TRBV7-6 and TRBJ2-5, is GAGVSQSPRYKVTKRGQDVALRCDPISGHVSLYWYRQALGQGPEFLTYFNYEAQQDKSGLPNDRFSAERPEGSISTLTIQRTEQRDSAMYRCASSRLLEEETQYFGPGTRLLVL.

The chain has TRBV5-6 and TRBJ1-6; 9 positions match TRBD1. J lost 3 bases, V lost 1 base, and 2 bases had no gene match. The V gene's germline CDR1 is SGHDT and CDR2 YYEEEE. The CDR3 consists of 16 residues. The CDR3 nucleotides are TGTGCCAGCAGCTTGATGGGACAGGGCTATAATTCACCCCTCCACTTT. Translation gives CASSLMGQGYNSPLHF.

The chain carries TRBV11-2 and TRBJ1-2; D is unresolved. The V gene's germline CDR1 is SGHAT and CDR2 FQNNGV. The length of the CDR3 is 15 residues. The V end lost 0 bases, the J end lost 3 bases, and 11 bases lay between the germline ends. The CDR3, as DNA: TGTGCCAGCAGCTTAGATCTCGCAGAAGACTATGGCTACACCTTC. Protein sequence: CASSLDLAEDYGYTF.

The chain combines TRBV13 with TRBJ2-5; TRBD2 is a possible D gene (5 bases). V was trimmed by 5 bases and J by 0 bases, leaving 13 bases between them. The CDR3 contains 15 residues. Per germline, CDR1 PRHDT and CDR2 FYEKMQ (reference sequence). The CDR3 nucleotides are TGTGCCAGCAGCCAAAGGACTTCCTACCAAGAGACCCAGTACTTC. Protein: CASSQRTSYQETQYF.

This clone was seen just once. The V and J genes are TRBV6-5 and TRBJ1-2, with D tentatively TRBD1 (6 bases). The V gene lost 6 bases and the J gene lost 4 bases, with 12 bases spanning the gap. Germline V gene data show CDR1 as MNHEY and CDR2 as SVGAGI. CDR3 length: 13 residues. The CDR3 coding sequence is TGTGCCAGCAGCCCGGACAGAACCTATGGCTACACCTTC. Its translation is CASSPDRTYGYTF.

This clone occurred once. The chain carries TRBV20-1 and TRBJ2-7, with D possibly matching TRBD1 (6 bases). The CDR3 has 10 residues. Trimming took 6 bases from V and 9 from J, leaving 12 bases between them. CDR1 DFQATT and CDR2 SNEGSKA come from the germline V gene (reference sequence). This CDR3 reads CSATKGVQYF. The CDR3 DNA follows: TGCAGTGCGACCAAGGGGGTGCAGTACTTC.

Details on this clone: This specimen includes other DNA sequences encoding the same CDR3. V and J are TRBV5-6 and TRBJ2-3; D gene uncertain. V was clipped by 0 bases and J by 0 bases, with 5 bases between them. Germline-derived CDR1 and CDR2 are SGHDT and YYEEEE. The CDR3 has 14 amino acids. The CDR3 DNA reads TGTGCCAGCAGCTTGGTCCTAAGCACAGATACGCAGTATTTT. Its translation: CASSLVLSTDTQYF.

This rearrangement joins TRBV30 to TRBJ1-2, with D unclear. Per the germline V gene, CDR1 is GTSNPN and CDR2 is SVGIG (reference sequence). The CDR3 loop spans 16 amino acids. Between the trimmed V and J ends, which lost 0 bases and 4 bases, there was a span of 18 bases. The CDR3 DNA reads TGTGCCTGGAGTGTAACGACAATTCCCCGCGGCTATGGCTACACCTTC. As protein: CAWSVTTIPRGYGYTF. Full variable domain (missing parts from reference TRBV30 and TRBJ1-2): SQTIHQWPATLVQPVGSPLSLECTVEGTSNPNLYWYRQAAGRGLQLLFYSVGIGQISSEVPQNLSASRPQDRQFILSSKKLLLSDSGFYLCAWSVTTIPRGYGYTFGSGTRLTVV.

In nucleotides, the CDR3 is TGTGCCAGCAATCAACCGACGACACTTGGCTACACCTTC. Amino acid sequence: CASNQPTTLGYTF. This rearrangement joins TRBV2 to TRBJ1-2; D not resolved. The germline V gene has CDR1 SNHLY and CDR2 FYNNEI. The CDR3 spans 13 residues. V was pared by 7 bases and J by 7 bases, with 16 bases between.

The chain links TRBV7-6 to TRBJ2-1; 8 bases align to TRBD1. Germline V gene lookup returns CDR1 SGHVS and CDR2 FNYEAQ. Unmatched junction bases numbered 4, after V lost 4 bases and J lost 2 bases. The CDR3 loop spans 15 amino acids. CDR3 loop: CASSSTGGTYNEQFF. The CDR3 region has the DNA TGTGCCAGCAGCTCAACAGGGGGGACCTACAATGAGCAGTTCTTC.

This sequence joins TRBV28 and TRBJ2-7, with 11 bases matching TRBD1. Looked up from germline, CDR1 is MDHEN and CDR2 is SYDVKM. V gave up 8 bases and J gave up 5 bases; unmatched junction bases: 11. This CDR3 region has 15 residues. CDR3 nucleotide sequence: TGTGCCAGCGACACCGGGACAGGGGGTACCCACGAGCAGTACTTC. Protein product: CASDTGTGGTHEQYF.

This clone turned up a few times. The DNA for the CDR3 is TGTGCCAGCAGTCCTCCCGCGGGGTTGAACACTGAAGCTTTCTTT. It translates to CASSPPAGLNTEAFF. The chain couples TRBV27 to TRBJ1-1; no firm D call. This CDR3 comprises 15 residues. The V and J ends lost 5 bases and 0 bases respectively, with 13 bases between them. CDR1 and CDR2 (germline): MNHEY, SMNVEV (reference sequence).

CDR3 protein: CASSLDRPFGDTQYF. The CDR3 DNA reads TGTGCCAGCAGCTTAGACAGGCCATTCGGAGATACGCAGTATTTT. The genes are TRBV7-9 and TRBJ2-3; possible D gene TRBD1, 5 bases. Trimming removed 1 base at V and 5 bases at J, with 13 bases between. CDR3 length equals 15 residues. Looked up from germline, CDR1 is SEHNR and CDR2 is FQNEAQ (reference sequence).

By share of the sample, this clone is medium-sized (0.01 to 0.1%). This chain links TRBV4-1 with TRBJ1-3; D unresolved. The V end lost 1 base, the J end lost 4 bases, and 17 bases lay between the germline ends. CDR3 length: 17 amino acids. The germline V gene has CDR1 MGHRA and CDR2 YSYEKL. CDR3 region: CASSQVDLGFVGNTIYF. The CDR3 nucleotides read TGCGCCAGCAGCCAAGTCGATCTAGGTTTTGTAGGAAACACCATATATTTT.

For this clone: Germline is not matched at one junction end, which may reflect a read error. The rearrangement links TRBV11-3 to TRBJ2-2; D could derive from TRBD1 or TRBD2 (5 bases each). Per germline, CDR1 SGHNT and CDR2 YENEEA. The CDR3 sequence is 15 residues long. CDR3 in amino acids: CASSLGGDDTEELFF. The CDR3 region has the DNA TGTGCCAGCAGCTTAGGAGGGGACGACACCGAGGAGCTGTTTTTT.

This chain uses TRBV7-8 with TRBJ1-5; the D is unclear. Trimming removed 5 bases at V and 2 bases at J, with 16 bases between. Germline V lookup: CDR1 SGHVS, CDR2 FQNEAQ. CDR3 length: 16 residues. The CDR3 reads CASSPQTGSGNQPQHF. In DNA form, the CDR3 reads TGTGCCAGCAGCCCGCAGACGGGGTCGGGCAATCAGCCCCAGCATTTT. The full variable domain, rest sourced from reference TRBV7-8 and TRBJ1-5, is GAGVSQSPRYKVAKRGQDVALRCDPISGHVSLFWYQQALGQGPEFLTYFQNEAQLDKSGLPSDRFFAERPEGSVSTLKIQRTQQEDSAVYLCASSPQTGSGNQPQHFGDGTRLSIL.

This clone came up once. J is TRBJ1-1 and V is TRBV6-5; a weak D match, TRBD1 (6 bases). Trimming cost V 8 bases and J 2 bases, with 15 bases left between them. Germline assignment: CDR1 MNHEY and CDR2 SVGAGI. This CDR3 comprises 14 residues. This CDR3 reads CASGNDRPNTEAFF. Here the CDR3 DNA reads TGTGCCAGCGGAAACGACAGGCCCAACACTGAAGCTTTCTTT.

This clone is medium-sized within its sample. The chain is built from TRBV27 and TRBJ1-5; maybe TRBD1 (5 bases). Between the trimmed V and J ends, which lost 2 bases and 4 bases, there was a span of 12 bases. The length of the CDR3 is 15 residues. Germline V gives CDR1 MNHEY, CDR2 SMNVEV (reference sequence). CDR3 residues: CASSLGAGINQPQHF. DNA of the CDR3: TGTGCCAGCAGTTTAGGCGCAGGGATAAATCAGCCCCAGCATTTT.

This chain joins TRBV28 and TRBJ1-5; no definite D call. Germline lookup yields CDR1 MDHEN and CDR2 SYDVKM. The CDR3 spans 20 residues. V shed 7 bases and J shed 0 bases, with 28 bases lying between them. This CDR3 is CASISGGEVDRSYSNQPQHF. CDR3 nucleotide sequence: TGTGCCAGCATATCCGGAGGTGAAGTAGATAGGAGTTATAGCAATCAGCCCCAGCATTTT.

The rearrangement uses TRBV4-1 and TRBJ2-7, with D perhaps TRBD2 (6 bases). The CDR3 loop spans 13 amino acids. Trimming pared 4 bases from V and 7 bases from J, leaving 14 bases between. CDR1 is MGHRA and CDR2 is YSYEKL in the germline V gene. CDR3: CASSLAATREQYF. As DNA, the CDR3 is TGCGCCAGCAGCCTAGCGGCCACCAGAGAGCAGTACTTC.

The genes are TRBV5-4 and TRBJ2-3, with D tentatively TRBD1 (6 bases). V was pared by 2 bases and J by 2 bases, with 12 bases between. The germline V gene has CDR1 SGHNT and CDR2 YYREEE (reference sequence). The CDR3 totals 15 residues. CDR3 in DNA: TGTGCCAGCAGCTTTAGGGGGTCCTTCACAGATACGCAGTATTTT. Translation gives CASSFRGSFTDTQYF.

The table lists this clone with a count of one. The chain carries TRBV5-1 and TRBJ2-5, with D possibly called TRBD1 or TRBD2 (5 bases each). With the DNA end fitting TRBJ2-7 better, the J assignment may be wrong. CDR1 is SGHRS, CDR2 YFSETQ, per germline. The CDR3 loop spans 16 amino acids. CDR3 amino acids: CASSWGAGTVSYEQYF. CDR3 sequence (DNA): TGCGCCAGCAGCTGGGGAGCCGGGACGGTCTCCTACGAGCAGTACTTC.

A remark on this clone: It differs at one base from a far larger clone, so likely a read error. The chain has TRBV2 and TRBJ2-7; TRBD1 agrees at 7 bases. This CDR3 contains 14 residues. Unmatched junction bases numbered 7, after V lost 6 bases and J lost 2 bases. From germline, CDR1 is SNHLY and CDR2 FYNNEI. CDR3 coding DNA: TGTGCCAGCAGGACGACAGGGTCCCCCTACGAGCAGTACTTC. Translated: CASRTTGSPYEQYF.

The chain employs TRBV30 and TRBJ1-6; 9 bases agree with TRBD1. V shed 3 bases and J 10 bases; nucleotides not matched to a gene: 7. The germline CDR1 and CDR2 sequences are GTSNPN and SVGIG (reference sequence). The CDR3 runs to 14 residues. CDR3 region: CAWRKTGGRSPLHF. In DNA form, the CDR3 reads TGTGCCTGGAGGAAGACAGGGGGTAGGTCACCCCTCCACTTT.

This clone has more than one count but fewer than ten. The genes are TRBV10-3 and TRBJ1-1, with TRBD1 matching 10 bases. The J segment lost 0 bases and the V segment lost 5 bases, leaving 3 bases of the junction unmatched. Germline CDR1 reads ENHRY; CDR2 reads SYGVKD. The CDR3 consists of 15 residues. CDR3 amino acids: CAISWGQGLNTEAFF. CDR3 coding DNA: TGTGCCATCAGTTGGGGACAGGGGTTGAACACTGAAGCTTTCTTT.

The rearrangement joins TRBV5-1 to TRBJ1-5; possibly TRBD1 for D (5 bases). V shed 2 bases and J shed 2 bases, with 11 bases lying between them. Germline V CDR1 and CDR2: SGHRS, YFSETQ. The CDR3 has 15 amino acids. This CDR3 reads CASSFGTEGNQPQHF. In DNA, the CDR3 is TGCGCCAGCAGCTTTGGGACGGAGGGCAATCAGCCCCAGCATTTT.

This sequence joins TRBV10-3 and TRBJ1-2; D remains unclear. Trimming left V 10 bases short and J 4 bases short, with 10 bases between. The CDR3 is 11 residues long. Germline CDR1 reads ENHRY; CDR2 reads SYGVKD. CDR3 residues: CATRLSYGYTF. The CDR3 bases are TGTGCCACCAGACTCAGCTATGGCTACACCTTC.

This clone was found a few times. The chain uses TRBV2 and TRBJ1-1; D perhaps matches TRBD1 (5 bases). The CDR3 totals 12 residues. V gave up 9 bases and J gave up 5 bases, with 13 bases separating them. The V gene's germline CDR1 is SNHLY and CDR2 FYNNEI. The DNA of the CDR3 is TGTGCCAGGGCCCAGGGAAAGACTGAAGCTTTCTTT. It specifies CARAQGKTEAFF.

This clone showed up just a few times. V and J are TRBV6-6 and TRBJ1-2; tentative D call: TRBD1 (6 bases). Germline CDR1 and CDR2: MNHNY and SVGAGI (reference sequence). This CDR3 has 12 residues. The CDR3: CAYGGPNYGYTF. The CDR3 DNA follows: TGTGCTTATGGGGGGCCTAACTATGGCTACACCTTC.

By sample share, this clone is medium-sized. This rearrangement joins TRBV6-1 to TRBJ2-1, with D unresolved. Trimming left V 1 base short and J 10 bases short, with 8 bases between. Germline CDR1 reads MNHNS; CDR2 reads SASEGT. The CDR3 length is 12 residues. In DNA, the CDR3 is TGTGCCAGCAGTGAAGGGCTAAGCGAGCAGTTCTTC. This codes for CASSEGLSEQFF.